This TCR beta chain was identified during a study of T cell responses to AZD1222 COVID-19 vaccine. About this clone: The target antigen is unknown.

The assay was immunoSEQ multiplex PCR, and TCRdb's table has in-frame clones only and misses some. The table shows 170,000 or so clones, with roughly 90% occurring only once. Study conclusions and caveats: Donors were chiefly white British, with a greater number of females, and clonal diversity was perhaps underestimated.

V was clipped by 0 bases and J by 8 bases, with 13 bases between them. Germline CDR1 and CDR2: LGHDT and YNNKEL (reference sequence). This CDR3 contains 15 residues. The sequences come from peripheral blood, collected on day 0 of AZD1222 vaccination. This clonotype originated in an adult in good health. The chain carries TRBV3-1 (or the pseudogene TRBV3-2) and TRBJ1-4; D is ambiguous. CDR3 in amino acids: CASSQDQTGGEKLFF. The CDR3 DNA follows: TGTGCCAGCAGCCAAGATCAGACGGGTGGCGAAAAACTGTTTTTT.